A selection of T cell receptor beta chains follows, all from one sample in a study of T cell clones after liver transplantation. Only in-frame clones appear in the TCRdb table, and some are missing; sequencing was by immunoSEQ multiplex PCR. The table includes 55,000 to 70,000 clones, 85% to 95% detected once. The source was CD4+ T cells from blood, collected less than 27 months after liver transplant. The source is a human patient who received a liver transplant. Part of the T cell pool may stem from the graft donor. CDR3s include the opening cysteine and the closing phenylalanine or tryptophan. A D gene is named only where the DNA matches it firmly. Clone size appears in some rows only: once, few, many, or a class for an expanded clone.

length	V	size	D	J	DNA	CDR3
14	TRBV5-1	few	-	TRBJ2-7	TGCGCCAGCAGGAATGGCGGGGCCACGGACGAGCAGTACTTC	CASRNGGATDEQYF
15	TRBV7-2	-	TRBD2	TRBJ2-3	TGTGCCAGCAGCCCCGTTAGCGGGGGCACAGATACGCAGTATTTT	CASSPVSGGTDTQYF
17	TRBV11-3	-	TRBD2	TRBJ2-1	TGTGCCAGCAGCTCACGCCAGGTTCTAGCGGGATACAATGAGCAGTTCTTC	CASSSRQVLAGYNEQFF
15	TRBV7-2	-	-	TRBJ2-5	TGTGCCAGCACCAGACCCGACGGAGTTCAAGAGACCCAGTACTTC	CASTRPDGVQETQYF
14	TRBV11-1	-	-	TRBJ2-1	TGTGCCAGCAGCTTCCGGGCCGCGCGGAATGAGCAGTTCTTC	CASSFRAARNEQFF
18	TRBV28	-	-	TRBJ1-2	TGTGCCAGCTCCCCCTTGGAGTACGAAATAGGGGCTCAAGGTGGCTACACCTTC	CASSPLEYEIGAQGGYTF
16	TRBV9	-	TRBD2	TRBJ2-1	TGTGCCAGCAGCGCGAGGGCTAGCGGAAAAGACAATGAGCAGTTCTTC	CASSARASGKDNEQFF
12	TRBV28	-	-	TRBJ2-5	TGTGCCAGCAGTTTATCGCAGGGGACCCAGTACTTC	CASSLSQGTQYF
14	TRBV5-1	-	-	TRBJ2-3	TGCGCCAGCAGCGGGAGACAGGACACAGATACGCAGTATTTT	CASSGRQDTDTQYF
17	TRBV19	-	TRBD1	TRBJ1-2	TGTGCCAGTAGTACTTCCTCCGACAGGGTGGCCCTCTATGGCTACACCTTC	CASSTSSDRVALYGYTF
13	TRBV15	-	-	TRBJ2-1	TGTGCCACCAGCCGACCGGGACCGATGGGGCAGTTCTTC	CATSRPGPMGQFF
14	TRBV2	-	-	TRBJ1-5	TGTGCCAGCAGTGCCATTAATAGCAATCAGCCCCAGCATTTT	CASSAINSNQPQHF
15	TRBV7-8	-	-	TRBJ2-2	TGTGCCAGCAGCGTTAGCGGAGCGAACACCGGGGAGCTGTTTTTT	CASSVSGANTGELFF
14	TRBV7-3	once	TRBD2	TRBJ2-7	TGTGCCAGCAGCTCCTACCAACTAGCGGCAGAGCAGTACTTC	CASSSYQLAAEQYF
14	TRBV2	-	TRBD2	TRBJ2-7	TGTGCCAGCAGACCTAGCGGGGGCCGTTACGAGCAGTACTTC	CASRPSGGRYEQYF
15	TRBV23-1	once	TRBD1	TRBJ1-1	TGCGCCAGCACCACGACAGGGGGCATGAACACTGAAGCTTTCTTT	CASTTTGGMNTEAFF
16	TRBV11-2	-	-	TRBJ2-3	TGTGCCAGCAGTTTTCGGCGGGACCAGAGCACAGATACGCAGTATTTT	CASSFRRDQSTDTQYF
15	TRBV6-1	-	TRBD1	TRBJ2-7	TGTGCCAGCAGACTCAATCCGGGACAGGTCTACGAGCAGTACTTC	CASRLNPGQVYEQYF
14	TRBV5-1	-	-	TRBJ1-1	TGCGCCAGCAGCTTGGTCAGGGGAAGAGCTGAAGCTTTCTTT	CASSLVRGRAEAFF
15	TRBV27	-	TRBD1	TRBJ1-4	TGTGCCAGCAGTTTCGAATCGACAGGGTCGGGAAAACTGTTTTTT	CASSFESTGSGKLFF
13	TRBV4-1	-	-	TRBJ2-3	TGCGCCAGCAGCCAAGAGGTTGGAGATACGCAGTATTTT	CASSQEVGDTQYF
13	TRBV28	-	-	TRBJ1-1	TGTGCCAGCAGACCAGGGGAAAACACTGAAGCTTTCTTT	CASRPGENTEAFF
13	TRBV28	-	-	TRBJ1-1	TGTGCCAGCAGTGGAGGCCATGAAGGAATGGCTTTCTTT	CASSGGHEGMAFF